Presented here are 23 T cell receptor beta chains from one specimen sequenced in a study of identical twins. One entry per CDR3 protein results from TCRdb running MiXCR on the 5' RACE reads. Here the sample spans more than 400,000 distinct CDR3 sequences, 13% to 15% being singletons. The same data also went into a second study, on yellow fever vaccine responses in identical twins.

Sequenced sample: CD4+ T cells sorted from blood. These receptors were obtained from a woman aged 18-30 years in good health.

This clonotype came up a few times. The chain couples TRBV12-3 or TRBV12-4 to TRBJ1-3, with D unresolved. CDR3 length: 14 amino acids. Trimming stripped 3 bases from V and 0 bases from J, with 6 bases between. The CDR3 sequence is CASSFYSSGNTIYF. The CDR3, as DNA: TGTGCCAGCAGTTTTTACAGCTCTGGAAACACCATATATTTT.

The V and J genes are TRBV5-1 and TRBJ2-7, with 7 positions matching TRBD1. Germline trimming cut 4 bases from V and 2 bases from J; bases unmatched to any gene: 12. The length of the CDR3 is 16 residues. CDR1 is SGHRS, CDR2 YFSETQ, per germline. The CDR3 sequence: CASSLLTTGPPYEQYV. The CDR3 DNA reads TGCGCCAGCAGCCTCCTGACGACAGGGCCCCCCTACGAGCAGTACGTC.

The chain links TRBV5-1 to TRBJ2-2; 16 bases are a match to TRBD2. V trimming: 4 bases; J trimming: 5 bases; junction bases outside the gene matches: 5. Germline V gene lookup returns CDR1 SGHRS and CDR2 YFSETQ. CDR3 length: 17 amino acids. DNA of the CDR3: TGCGCCAGCAGCCACGGGACTAGCGGGAGGGCGACCGGGGAGCTGTTTTTT. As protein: CASSHGTSGRATGELFF.

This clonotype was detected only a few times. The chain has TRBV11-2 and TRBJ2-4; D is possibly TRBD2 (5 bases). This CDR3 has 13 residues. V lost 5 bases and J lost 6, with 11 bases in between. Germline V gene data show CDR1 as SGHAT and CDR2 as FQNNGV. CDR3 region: CASSDAGVNIQYF. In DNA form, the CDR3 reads TGTGCCAGCAGCGACGCGGGTGTAAACATTCAGTACTTC.

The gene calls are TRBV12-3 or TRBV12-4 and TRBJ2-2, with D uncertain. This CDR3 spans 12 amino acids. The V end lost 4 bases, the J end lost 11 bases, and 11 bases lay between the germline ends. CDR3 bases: TGTGCCAGCAGTTCCATCCCCCGAGAGCTGTTTTTT. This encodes CASSSIPRELFF.

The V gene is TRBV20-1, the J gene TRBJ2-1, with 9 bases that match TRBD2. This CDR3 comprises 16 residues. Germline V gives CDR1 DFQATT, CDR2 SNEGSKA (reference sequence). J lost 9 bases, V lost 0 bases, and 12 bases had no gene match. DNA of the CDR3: TGCAGTGCTAGAGATTGGGAGCGGGGGGCGGGGGGTGAGCAGTTCTTC. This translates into CSARDWERGAGGEQFF.

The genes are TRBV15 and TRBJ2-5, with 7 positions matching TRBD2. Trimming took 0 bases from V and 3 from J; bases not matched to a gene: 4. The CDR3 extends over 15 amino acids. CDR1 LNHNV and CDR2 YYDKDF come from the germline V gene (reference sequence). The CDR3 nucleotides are TGTGCCACCAGCAGAGACCAGGGAGGGAAAGAGACCCAGTACTTC. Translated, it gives CATSRDQGGKETQYF.

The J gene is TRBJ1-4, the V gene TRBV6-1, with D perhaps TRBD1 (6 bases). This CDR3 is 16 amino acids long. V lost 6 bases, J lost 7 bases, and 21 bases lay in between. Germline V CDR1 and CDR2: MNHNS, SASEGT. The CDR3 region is CASRLRDTVVFEKLFF. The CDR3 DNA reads TGTGCCAGCAGACTACGGGACACAGTAGTTTTTGAAAAACTGTTTTTT.

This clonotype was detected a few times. CDR3 sequence: CASSLGTLTGANVLTF. CDR3 sequence (DNA): TGTGCCAGCAGCCTGGGGACTTTGACTGGGGCCAACGTCCTGACTTTC. The J gene is TRBJ2-6, the V gene TRBV27, with a weak D call TRBD2 (6 bases). The CDR3 has 16 amino acids. Germline CDR1 MNHEY, CDR2 SMNVEV (reference sequence). Deletions cut 6 bases from V and 2 bases from J, with 14 bases between.

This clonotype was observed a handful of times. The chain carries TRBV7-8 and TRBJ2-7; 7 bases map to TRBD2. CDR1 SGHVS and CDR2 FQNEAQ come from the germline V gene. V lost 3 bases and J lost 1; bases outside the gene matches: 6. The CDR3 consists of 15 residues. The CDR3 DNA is TGTGCCAGCAGCTTTGTACTAGCGCCTTCCTACGAGCAGTACTTC. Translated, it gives CASSFVLAPSYEQYF.

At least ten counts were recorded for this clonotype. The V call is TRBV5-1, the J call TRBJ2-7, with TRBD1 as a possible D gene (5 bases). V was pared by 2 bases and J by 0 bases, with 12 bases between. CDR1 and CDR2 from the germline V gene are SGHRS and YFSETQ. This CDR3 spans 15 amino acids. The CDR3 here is CASSFRAGLSYEQYF. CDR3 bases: TGCGCCAGCAGCTTCAGGGCAGGCCTCTCCTACGAGCAGTACTTC.

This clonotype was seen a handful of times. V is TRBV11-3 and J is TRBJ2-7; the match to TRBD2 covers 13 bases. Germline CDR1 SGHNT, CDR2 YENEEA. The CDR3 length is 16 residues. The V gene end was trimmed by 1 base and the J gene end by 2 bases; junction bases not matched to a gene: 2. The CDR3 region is CASSLGGLAGAYEQYF. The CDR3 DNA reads TGTGCCAGCAGCTTAGGTGGACTAGCGGGAGCCTACGAGCAGTACTTC. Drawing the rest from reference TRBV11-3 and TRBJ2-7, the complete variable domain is EAGVVQSPRYKIIEKKQPVAFWCNPISGHNTLYWYLQNLGQGPELLIRYENEEAVDDSQLPKDRFSAERLKGVDSTLKIQPAELGDSAVYLCASSLGGLAGAYEQYFGPGTRLTVT.

The CDR3 coding sequence is TGCAGCGTGGACGGTGGGGGGGGTCCCAATGAGCAGTTCTTC. The encoded protein is CSVDGGGGPNEQFF. The chain couples TRBV29-1 to TRBJ2-1, with 7 bases matching TRBD2. In germline, CDR1 is SQVTM, CDR2 ANQGSEA. The CDR3 extends over 14 amino acids. Trimming cost V 6 bases and J 6 bases; bases outside gene matches: 11.

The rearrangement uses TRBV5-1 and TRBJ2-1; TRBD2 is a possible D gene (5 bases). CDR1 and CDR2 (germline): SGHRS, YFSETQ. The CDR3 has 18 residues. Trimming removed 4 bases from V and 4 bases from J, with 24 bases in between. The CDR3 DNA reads TGCGCCAGCAGCCAAGGCGGGTCCGGATCTACAGCATACAATGAGCAGTTCTTC. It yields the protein CASSQGGSGSTAYNEQFF.

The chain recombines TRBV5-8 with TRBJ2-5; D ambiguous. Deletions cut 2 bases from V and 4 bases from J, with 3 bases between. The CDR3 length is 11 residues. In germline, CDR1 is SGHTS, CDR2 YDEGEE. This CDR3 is CASSFVETQYF. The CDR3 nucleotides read TGTGCCAGCAGCTTCGTAGAGACCCAGTACTTC.

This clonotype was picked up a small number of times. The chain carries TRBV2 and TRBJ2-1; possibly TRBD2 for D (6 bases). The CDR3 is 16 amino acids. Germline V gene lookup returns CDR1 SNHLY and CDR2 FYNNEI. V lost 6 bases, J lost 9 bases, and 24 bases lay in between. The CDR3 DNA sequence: TGTGCCAGCAGCGCCTTAGCGCGGGGTTCGGTGAGTGAGCAGTTCTTC. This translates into CASSALARGSVSEQFF.

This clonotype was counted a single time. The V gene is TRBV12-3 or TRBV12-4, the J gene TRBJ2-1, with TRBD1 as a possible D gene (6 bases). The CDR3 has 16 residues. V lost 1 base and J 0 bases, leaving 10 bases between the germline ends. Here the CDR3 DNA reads TGTGCCAGCAGTTTAGGGGGGCACAGCTCCTACAATGAGCAGTTCTTC. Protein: CASSLGGHSSYNEQFF.

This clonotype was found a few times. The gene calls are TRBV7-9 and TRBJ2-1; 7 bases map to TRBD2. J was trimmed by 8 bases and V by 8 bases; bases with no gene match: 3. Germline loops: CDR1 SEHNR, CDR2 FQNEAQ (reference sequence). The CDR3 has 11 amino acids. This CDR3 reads CASGTNYEQFF. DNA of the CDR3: TGTGCCAGCGGGACTAATTATGAGCAGTTCTTC.

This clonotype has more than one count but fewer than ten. The CDR3 sequence: CATSGYRGGETQYF. The CDR3 region has the DNA TGTGCCACCAGCGGTTATAGGGGAGGGGAGACCCAGTACTTC. This sequence joins TRBV24-1 and TRBJ2-5, with 7 bases identical to TRBD2. With V trimmed by 7 bases and J by 5 bases, 9 bases remained unmatched. CDR1 is KGHDR, CDR2 SFDVKD, per germline. CDR3 length: 14 amino acids.

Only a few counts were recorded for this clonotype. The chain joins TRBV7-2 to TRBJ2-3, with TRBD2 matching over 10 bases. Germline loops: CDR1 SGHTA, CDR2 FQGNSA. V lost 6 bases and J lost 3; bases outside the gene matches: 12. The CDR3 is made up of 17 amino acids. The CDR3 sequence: CASRPHGPSGSTDTQYF. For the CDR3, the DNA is TGTGCCAGCAGACCGCATGGTCCTAGCGGGAGTACAGATACGCAGTATTTT.

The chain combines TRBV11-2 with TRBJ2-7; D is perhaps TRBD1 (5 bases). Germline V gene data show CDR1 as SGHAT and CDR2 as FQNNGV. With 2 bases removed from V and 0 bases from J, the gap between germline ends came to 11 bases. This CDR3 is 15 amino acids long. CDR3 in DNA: TGTGCCAGCAGCTTACGCACAGGTAACTCCTACGAGCAGTACTTC. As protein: CASSLRTGNSYEQYF.

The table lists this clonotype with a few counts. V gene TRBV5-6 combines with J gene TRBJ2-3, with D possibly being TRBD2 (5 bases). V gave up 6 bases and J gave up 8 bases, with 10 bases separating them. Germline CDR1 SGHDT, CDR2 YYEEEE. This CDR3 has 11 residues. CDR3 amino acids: CASTMSGTQYF. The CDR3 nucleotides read TGTGCCAGCACGATGAGCGGTACGCAGTATTTT.

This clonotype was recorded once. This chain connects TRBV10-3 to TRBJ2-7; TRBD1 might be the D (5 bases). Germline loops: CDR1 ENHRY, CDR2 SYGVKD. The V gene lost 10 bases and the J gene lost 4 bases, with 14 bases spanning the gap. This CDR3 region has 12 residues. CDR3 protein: CATRAGQYEQYV. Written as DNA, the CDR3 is TGTGCCACCCGGGCAGGGCAGTACGAGCAGTACGTC.